One sample yielded the 27 T cell receptor beta chains listed below, sequenced in a study of T cells after posttransplantation cyclophosphamide. Cells defined as naive were viable CD3+CD4+ or CD3+CD8+ and CCR7+CD45RA+CD45RO-CD95-CD27+CD28+. The repertoire was sequenced with immunoSEQ multiplex PCR; TCRdb's copy has only in-frame clones and lacks some. The sample has about 32,000 clones; 80% to 95% are singletons. The specimen was naive CD4+ T cells sorted from PBMCs. These receptors originate from a woman aged 55-75 years in good health, CMV-negative, and a related stem cell transplant donor.

The J gene is TRBJ2-3, the V gene TRBV11-2; D might be TRBD2 (7 bases). Per the germline V gene, CDR1 is SGHAT and CDR2 is FQNNGV. The CDR3 runs to 13 residues. V dropped 3 bases and J dropped 8 bases, with 12 bases sitting between them. CDR3 DNA sequence: TGTGCCAGCAGCTTCCAAGGGGGGGGTACGCAGTATTTT. Translated: CASSFQGGGTQYF.

The J gene is TRBJ1-1, the V gene TRBV5-1; 9 bases line up with TRBD1. CDR3 length: 14 residues. Looked up from germline, CDR1 is SGHRS and CDR2 is YFSETQ. V shed 8 bases and J 5 bases; nucleotides not matched to a gene: 10. For the CDR3, the DNA is TGCGCCAGTAGGGACAGGGTCGAGAATACTGAAGCTTTCTTT. Its translation: CASRDRVENTEAFF. The complete variable domain, with remaining parts taken from reference TRBV5-1 and TRBJ1-1, reads KAGVTQTPRYLIKTRGQQVTLSCSPISGHRSVSWYQQTPGQGLQFLFEYFSETQRNKGNFPGRFSGRQFSNSRSEMNVSTLELGDSALYLCASRDRVENTEAFFGQGTRLTVV.

The V call is TRBV6-1, the J call TRBJ1-2; TRBD1 matches 10 bases. With V trimmed by 4 bases and J by 2 bases, 13 bases remained unmatched. The V gene's germline CDR1 is MNHNS and CDR2 SASEGT. The CDR3 has 18 residues. The CDR3 loop reads CASSGGFRTGGKNYGYTF. CDR3 bases: TGTGCCAGCAGTGGGGGTTTTAGGACAGGGGGAAAAAACTATGGCTACACCTTC.

The V call is TRBV28, the J call TRBJ2-1; TRBD2 matches at 9 bases. J gave up 5 bases and V 5 bases, and 10 bases lay outside the gene matches. The CDR3 is 16 amino acids. Germline assignment: CDR1 MDHEN and CDR2 SYDVKM. The CDR3 loop reads CASSPRMRGGNNEQFF. The DNA for the CDR3 is TGTGCCAGCAGTCCACGAATGCGGGGGGGAAACAATGAGCAGTTCTTC.

The chain carries TRBV7-3 and TRBJ2-1; TRBD2 matches 14 bases. The CDR3 runs to 15 residues. From germline, CDR1 is SGHTA and CDR2 FQGTGA. The V and J ends lost 5 bases and 7 bases, in that order; junction bases with no gene match: 4. The CDR3 loop reads CASSPRLAGGNEQFF. The CDR3 DNA reads as TGTGCCAGCAGCCCCCGACTAGCGGGGGGGAATGAGCAGTTCTTC. Full variable domain (missing parts from reference TRBV7-3 and TRBJ2-1): GAGVSQTPSNKVTEKGKYVELRCDPISGHTALYWYRQSLGQGPEFLIYFQGTGAADDSGLPNDRFFAVRPEGSVSTLKIQRTERGDSAVYLCASSPRLAGGNEQFFGPGTRLTVL.

V usage is TRBV5-1 and J usage is TRBJ1-5, with D uncertain. The CDR3 runs to 14 residues. Trimming left V 0 bases short and J 7 bases short, with 11 bases between. Germline-derived CDR1 and CDR2 are SGHRS and YFSETQ. CDR3 sequence reads: CASSLEAGRQPQHF. As DNA, the CDR3 is TGCGCCAGCAGCTTGGAGGCGGGTCGACAGCCCCAGCATTTT.

This clone showed up just once. The V and J genes are TRBV7-9 and TRBJ1-5; 10 positions match TRBD1. The CDR3 length is 17 residues. After removal of 1 base from V and 3 bases from J, the junction contained 6 bases not matched to a gene. Germline CDR1 is SEHNR and CDR2 is FQNEAQ (reference sequence). The CDR3: CASSLVTTGGSNQPQHF. The DNA for the CDR3 is TGTGCCAGCAGCTTAGTAACGACAGGGGGCTCCAATCAGCCCCAGCATTTT.

This chain's CDR3 is CASSERGFSNTGELFF. Here the CDR3 DNA reads TGTGCCAGCAGCGAAAGGGGATTCTCCAACACCGGGGAGCTGTTTTTT. The chain uses TRBV7-3 and TRBJ2-2; maybe TRBD1 (5 bases). In germline, CDR1 is SGHTA, CDR2 FQGTGA. The CDR3 covers 16 residues. V lost 5 bases and J lost 2, with 15 bases in between.

The chain recombines TRBV28 with TRBJ1-1, with D maybe TRBD1 (5 bases). The germline V gene has CDR1 MDHEN and CDR2 SYDVKM. The CDR3 extends over 16 amino acids. Deletions cut 6 bases from V and 1 base from J, with 18 bases between. CDR3: CASSRGGIGANTEAFF. The CDR3 region has the DNA TGTGCCAGCAGCCGGGGAGGGATCGGGGCGAACACTGAAGCTTTCTTT.

V and J are TRBV20-1 and TRBJ2-7; a possible D gene is TRBD2 (5 bases). Germline V gene sequence: CDR1 DFQATT, CDR2 SNEGSKA (reference sequence). The CDR3 spans 11 residues. The V end was cut by 6 bases, the J end by 10 bases, with 16 bases between. The CDR3 nucleotides read TGCAGTGCGCCCTCGGGAAGTCGTCAGTACTTC. Protein: CSAPSGSRQYF.

The chain uses TRBV5-4 and TRBJ2-3, with D possibly being TRBD2 (6 bases). CDR3 length equals 14 residues. Germline assignment: CDR1 SGHNT and CDR2 YYREEE (reference sequence). The ends were cut back, 4 bases at V and 9 bases at J, with 18 bases in the middle. The CDR3 nucleotides are TGTGCCAGCAGCCCGCGGGGAGAAGCGAGCACGCAGTATTTT. Its translation: CASSPRGEASTQYF.

This chain joins TRBV11-2 and TRBJ2-7; the D gene is possibly TRBD1 (5 bases). Trimming took 1 base from V and 6 from J, leaving 10 bases between them. Germline CDR1 reads SGHAT; CDR2 reads FQNNGV. The CDR3 covers 13 residues. CDR3 amino acids: CASSLVSRVEQYF. CDR3 DNA: TGTGCCAGCAGCTTAGTGTCCAGGGTCGAGCAGTACTTC.

This clone was observed a handful of times. This chain connects TRBV6-6 to TRBJ1-6; D perhaps matches TRBD1 (5 bases). There are 14 residues in the CDR3. Germline values: CDR1 MNHNY, CDR2 SVGAGI (reference sequence). V lost 8 bases, J lost 9 bases, and 17 bases lay in between. In nucleotides, the CDR3 is TGTGCCAGCGGGCGAGTCAGGGAAACTTCACCCCTCCACTTT. Translation: CASGRVRETSPLHF.

The chain recombines TRBV19 with TRBJ1-2; no clear D. The CDR3 is 14 amino acids. The germline V gene encodes CDR1 LNHDA and CDR2 SQIVND (reference sequence). The V end was cut by 5 bases, the J end by 4 bases, with 14 bases between. CDR3 DNA: TGTGCCAGTAGTCGAGAGGGTCCTTTCTATGGCTACACCTTC. It yields the protein CASSREGPFYGYTF.

The rearrangement joins TRBV29-1 to TRBJ2-1; TRBD2 agrees at 12 bases. Germline values: CDR1 SQVTM, CDR2 ANQGSEA. V was pared by 7 bases and J by 7 bases, with 5 bases of the junction left unmatched. The CDR3 spans 13 residues. CDR3 DNA sequence: TGCAGCGCCGAAGGACTAGCGGGGAATGAGCAGTTCTTC. Protein product: CSAEGLAGNEQFF.

The chain joins TRBV2 to TRBJ2-2, with D perhaps TRBD1 (5 bases). The V and J ends lost 8 bases and 4 bases respectively, with 11 bases between them. Germline lookup yields CDR1 SNHLY and CDR2 FYNNEI. The CDR3 is made up of 13 amino acids. CDR3 nucleotides: TGTGCCAGCTCGACAGAGTCCACCGGGGAGCTGTTTTTT. Its protein is CASSTESTGELFF.

This chain joins TRBV7-2 and TRBJ2-7; a weak D match, TRBD2 (6 bases). Germline V gene sequence: CDR1 SGHTA, CDR2 FQGNSA. This CDR3 is 15 amino acids long. V lost 5 bases and J lost 0, with 14 bases in between. CDR3 region: CASSPVAVSSYEQYF. The CDR3 DNA is TGTGCCAGCAGCCCGGTAGCGGTTAGCTCCTACGAGCAGTACTTC.

This chain joins TRBV6-1 and TRBJ2-1, with 8 bases matching TRBD2. Trimming cost V 2 bases and J 9 bases; bases outside gene matches: 9. Germline-derived CDR1 and CDR2 are MNHNS and SASEGT. The CDR3 is 15 amino acids. CDR3 protein: CASSERWREVVEQFF. Here the CDR3 DNA reads TGTGCCAGCAGTGAACGGTGGCGGGAGGTCGTTGAGCAGTTCTTC.

The chain uses TRBV9 and TRBJ2-1, with 8 bases aligning to TRBD1. Per the germline V gene, CDR1 is SGDLS and CDR2 is YYNGEE. The CDR3 sequence is 15 residues long. V dropped 3 bases and J dropped 5; count of bases not matched to a gene: 7. This CDR3 is CASSGTGTGNNEQFF. The CDR3 coding sequence is TGTGCCAGCAGCGGTACCGGGACAGGCAACAATGAGCAGTTCTTC.

The genes are TRBV5-1 and TRBJ2-7; weak D call: TRBD2 (6 bases). Germline V lookup: CDR1 SGHRS, CDR2 YFSETQ. This CDR3 is 15 amino acids long. V was shortened by 0 bases and J by 0 bases, with 10 bases between the two germline ends. CDR3 amino acids: CASSLGPTSSYEQYF. The CDR3 DNA reads TGCGCCAGCAGCTTGGGTCCGACTAGCTCCTACGAGCAGTACTTC.

The V gene is TRBV23-1, the J gene TRBJ2-2, with 7 bases identical to TRBD1. TRBV23-1 is classed as an ORF, of uncertain function. The CDR3 is 16 residues long. V was pared by 4 bases and J by 1 base, with 6 bases of the junction left unmatched. The CDR3 DNA reads as TGCGCCAGCAGTCGCCCGGGACAGAAGAACACCGGGGAGCTGTTTTTT. The encoded protein is CASSRPGQKNTGELFF.

V usage is TRBV28 and J usage is TRBJ1-5, with no clear D. Deletions cut 11 bases from V and 8 bases from J, with 16 bases between. Germline loops: CDR1 MDHEN, CDR2 SYDVKM. This CDR3 comprises 12 residues. The CDR3 coding sequence is TGTGCCGGCAAAATTGTGGGAGAGCCCCAGCATTTT. Its protein is CAGKIVGEPQHF. Full variable domain (missing parts from reference TRBV28 and TRBJ1-5): DVKVTQSSRYLVKRTGEKVFLECVQDMDHENMFWYRQDPGLGLRLIYFSYDVKMKEKGDIPEGYSVSREKKERFSLILESASTNQTSMYLCAGKIVGEPQHFGDGTRLSIL.

The chain has TRBV28 and TRBJ2-5; D is perhaps TRBD2 (5 bases). The germline V gene encodes CDR1 MDHEN and CDR2 SYDVKM. The CDR3 is 11 amino acids. V was shortened by 2 bases and J by 7 bases, with 5 bases between the two germline ends. CDR3 DNA sequence: TGTGCCAGCAGTTTAGAGGGGACCCAGTACTTC. It encodes CASSLEGTQYF. Full variable domain (outside the CDR3, taken from reference TRBV28 and TRBJ2-5): DVKVTQSSRYLVKRTGEKVFLECVQDMDHENMFWYRQDPGLGLRLIYFSYDVKMKEKGDIPEGYSVSREKKERFSLILESASTNQTSMYLCASSLEGTQYFGPGTRLLVL.

This sequence joins TRBV20-1 and TRBJ1-2, with D uncertain. The V end lost 0 bases, the J end lost 8 bases, and 7 bases lay between the germline ends. This CDR3 comprises 11 residues. The V gene's germline CDR1 is DFQATT and CDR2 SNEGSKA (reference sequence). The CDR3 DNA reads TGCAGTGCTAGAGATCGGGTGGGCTACACCTTC. Residues: CSARDRVGYTF.

The chain employs TRBV7-9 and TRBJ2-7, with D possibly matching TRBD1 (5 bases). Germline values: CDR1 SEHNR, CDR2 FQNEAQ (reference sequence). The CDR3 extends over 13 amino acids. The V and J ends lost 5 bases and 3 bases respectively, with 11 bases between them. In DNA, the CDR3 is TGTGCCAGCAGCCCTTCAGGGATCTACGAGCAGTACTTC. Protein: CASSPSGIYEQYF.

The chain employs TRBV5-1 and TRBJ1-1, with D possibly TRBD1 on 6 matching bases. Germline values: CDR1 SGHRS, CDR2 YFSETQ. Trimming left V 4 bases short and J 5 bases short, with 15 bases between. The CDR3 consists of 14 residues. Here the CDR3 reads CASSPQGQRTEAFF. The CDR3, as DNA: TGCGCCAGCAGCCCACAGGGTCAGAGAACTGAAGCTTTCTTT.

This sequence joins TRBV30 and TRBJ1-2, with unresolved D. The CDR3 extends over 13 amino acids. V was clipped by 7 bases and J by 6 bases, with 18 bases between them. Germline V CDR1 and CDR2: GTSNPN, SVGIG (reference sequence). As DNA, the CDR3 is TGTGCCTCCCCAAGCGCAGTCGCCCATGGCTACACCTTC. Translated: CASPSAVAHGYTF.